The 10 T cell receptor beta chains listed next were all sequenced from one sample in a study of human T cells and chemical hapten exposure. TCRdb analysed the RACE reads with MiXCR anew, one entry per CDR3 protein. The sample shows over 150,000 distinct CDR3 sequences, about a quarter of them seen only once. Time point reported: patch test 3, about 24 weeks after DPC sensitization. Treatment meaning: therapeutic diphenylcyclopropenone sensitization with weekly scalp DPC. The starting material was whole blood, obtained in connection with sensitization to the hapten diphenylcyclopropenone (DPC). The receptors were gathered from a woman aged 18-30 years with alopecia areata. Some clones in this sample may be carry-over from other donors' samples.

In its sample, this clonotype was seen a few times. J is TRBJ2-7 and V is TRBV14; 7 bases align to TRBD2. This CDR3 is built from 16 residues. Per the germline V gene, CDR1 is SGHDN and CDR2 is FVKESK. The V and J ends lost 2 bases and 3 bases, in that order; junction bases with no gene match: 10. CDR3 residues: CASSQLGRGRGYEQYF. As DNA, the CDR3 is TGTGCCAGCAGCCAATTGGGGAGGGGTAGAGGCTACGAGCAGTACTTC.

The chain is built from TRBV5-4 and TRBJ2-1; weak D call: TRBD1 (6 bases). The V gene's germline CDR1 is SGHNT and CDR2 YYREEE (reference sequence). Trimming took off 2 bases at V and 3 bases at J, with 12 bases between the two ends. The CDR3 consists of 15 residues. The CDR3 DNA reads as TGTGCCAGCAGCTTCCGGGACACCGGCTACAATGAGCAGTTCTTC. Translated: CASSFRDTGYNEQFF.

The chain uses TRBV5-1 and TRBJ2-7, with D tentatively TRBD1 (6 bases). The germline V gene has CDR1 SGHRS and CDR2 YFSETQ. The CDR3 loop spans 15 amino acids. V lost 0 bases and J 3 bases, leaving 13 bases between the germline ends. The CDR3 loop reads CASSLGPGDNYEQYF. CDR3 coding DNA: TGCGCCAGCAGCTTGGGTCCAGGGGACAACTACGAGCAGTACTTC.

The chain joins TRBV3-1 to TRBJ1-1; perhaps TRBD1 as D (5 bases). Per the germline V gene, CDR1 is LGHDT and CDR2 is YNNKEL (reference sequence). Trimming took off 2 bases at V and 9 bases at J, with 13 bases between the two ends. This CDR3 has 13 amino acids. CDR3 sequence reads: CASSQLLGVQAFF. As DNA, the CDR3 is TGTGCCAGCAGCCAACTTCTGGGGGTTCAAGCTTTCTTT.

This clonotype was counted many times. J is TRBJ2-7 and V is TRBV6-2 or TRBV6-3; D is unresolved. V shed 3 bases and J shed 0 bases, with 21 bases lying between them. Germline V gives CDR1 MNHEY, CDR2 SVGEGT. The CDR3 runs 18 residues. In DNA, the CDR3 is TGTGCCAGCAGTTATTGGTTTTCTGAGCCCCGGTACTCCTACGAGCAGTACTTC. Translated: CASSYWFSEPRYSYEQYF.

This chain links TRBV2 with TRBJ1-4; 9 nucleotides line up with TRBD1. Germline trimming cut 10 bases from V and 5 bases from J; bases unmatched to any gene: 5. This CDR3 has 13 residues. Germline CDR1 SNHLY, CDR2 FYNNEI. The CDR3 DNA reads TGTGCCAACAGGGGGCGGATGAATGAAAAACTGTTTTTT. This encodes CANRGRMNEKLFF.

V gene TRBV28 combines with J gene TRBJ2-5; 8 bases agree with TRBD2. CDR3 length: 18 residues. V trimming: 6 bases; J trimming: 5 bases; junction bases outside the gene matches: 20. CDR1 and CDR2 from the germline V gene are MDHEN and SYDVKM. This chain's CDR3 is CASSSPRGGRVRTETQYF. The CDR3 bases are TGTGCCAGCAGCTCACCCCGCGGGGGGCGGGTTAGGACGGAGACCCAGTACTTC.

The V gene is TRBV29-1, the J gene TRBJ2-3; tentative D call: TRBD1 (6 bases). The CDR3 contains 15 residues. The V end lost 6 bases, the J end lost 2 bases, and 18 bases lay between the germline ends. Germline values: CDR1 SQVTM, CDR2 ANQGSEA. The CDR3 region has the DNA TGCAGCGTCCGTCCTTTCACAGGGATCACAGATACGCAGTATTTT. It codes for CSVRPFTGITDTQYF.

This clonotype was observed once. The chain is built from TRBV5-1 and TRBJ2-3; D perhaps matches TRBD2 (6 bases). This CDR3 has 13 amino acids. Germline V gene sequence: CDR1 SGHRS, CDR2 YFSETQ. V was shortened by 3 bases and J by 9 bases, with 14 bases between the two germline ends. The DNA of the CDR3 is TGCGCCAGCAGCTGGGAGGCTGATTTGACGCAGTATTTT. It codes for CASSWEADLTQYF.

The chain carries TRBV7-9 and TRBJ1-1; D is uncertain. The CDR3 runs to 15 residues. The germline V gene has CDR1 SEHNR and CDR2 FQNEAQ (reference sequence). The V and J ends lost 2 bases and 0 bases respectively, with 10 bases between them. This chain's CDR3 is CASSLTADMNTEAFF. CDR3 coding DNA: TGTGCCAGCAGCTTAACGGCCGATATGAACACTGAAGCTTTCTTT.